These 4 T cell receptor beta chains were all obtained from the same sample, sequenced in a study of T cells in Graves' hyperthyroidism and ophthalmopathy. The CDR3 regions of TCR beta were amplified from RNA transcripts. The TCR CDR3 first-round RT-PCR relied on the HTBI primer set. TCRdb redid the calling of the multiplex PCR reads with MiXCR, one entry per CDR3 protein. The repertoire holds 500,000 to 750,000 distinct CDR3 sequences, 12% to 15% seen once, with over 6% in the top ten. Sample: blood. The source is a woman between 18 and 30 years old with Graves' ophthalmopathy.

In this sample, this clonotype turned up many times. CDR3 DNA sequence: TGTGCCAGCAGCCAAGTAGTAGCGGGAGGGCCGATTGAGCAGTTCTTC. Protein: CASSQVVAGGPIEQFF. The chain combines TRBV3-1 with TRBJ2-1, with 11 bases that match TRBD2. The junction had 8 bases not matched to a gene; V was cut back by 1 base and J by 9 bases. Germline V lookup: CDR1 LGHDT, CDR2 YNNKEL (reference sequence). The CDR3 consists of 16 residues.

A few counts support this clonotype. CDR3 in DNA: TGTGCCAGCAGCCCAGGACAGGGGGACGATCAGCCCCAGCATTTT. Translating gives CASSPGQGDDQPQHF. The genes are TRBV5-8 and TRBJ1-5; 10 bases match TRBD1. This CDR3 spans 15 amino acids. Germline V CDR1 and CDR2: SGHTS, YDEGEE. With V trimmed by 4 bases and J by 5 bases, 6 bases remained unmatched.

The table lists this clonotype with many counts. The V and J genes are TRBV28 and TRBJ2-5; 9 bases are a match to TRBD1. The CDR3 is made up of 18 amino acids. With V trimmed by 1 base and J by 4 bases, 13 bases remained unmatched. From germline, CDR1 is MDHEN and CDR2 SYDVKM. CDR3: CASSLYAATGGRGETQYF. DNA for the CDR3: TGTGCCAGCAGTTTATACGCCGCGACAGGGGGAAGGGGAGAGACCCAGTACTTC.

This clonotype was seen a few times. This rearrangement joins TRBV12-3 or TRBV12-4 to TRBJ2-2; D might be TRBD2 (6 bases). The CDR3 spans 17 residues. Trimming cost V 6 bases and J 4 bases, with 21 bases left between them. CDR3 loop: CASSPGGLITSTGELFF. The CDR3 region has the DNA TGTGCCAGCAGCCCCGGAGGGCTAATAACGAGCACCGGGGAGCTGTTTTTT.